This T cell receptor beta chain was sequenced for a study of immune evolution from preneoplasia to lung adenocarcinoma. CDR1 is SQVTM, CDR2 ANQGSEA, per germline. The CDR3 loop spans 14 amino acids. V was pared by 1 base and J by 3 bases, with 2 bases of the junction left unmatched. Profiled with immunoSEQ multiplex PCR; TCRdb holds only in-frame clones, not every one. Of about 5,000 clones in the sample, over 80% were seen once. The chain links TRBV29-1 to TRBJ2-1; TRBD1 agrees at 8 bases. The sequenced sample consisted of FFPE adjacent normal lung tissue. The source of this sequence is a donor of 70 years or more with lung adenocarcinoma. CDR3 DNA: TGCAGCGTTGAAGGACAGGGGAACTACAATGAGCAGTTCTTC. This gives the protein CSVEGQGNYNEQFF.